These 20 T cell receptor beta chains were sequenced from one sample in a study of neoadjuvant nivolumab and ipilimumab in lung cancer. Here immunoSEQ multiplex PCR was the method, and the copy in TCRdb shows in-frame clones only, minus some. The sample has 28,000 or so clones; 83% are singletons. Sample: tumor tissue, taken after neoadjuvant nivolumab, alone or with ipilimumab, at or shortly before surgery. All receptors come from an adult with non-small cell lung cancer.

The V and J genes are TRBV20-1 and TRBJ1-1, with 8 bases identical to TRBD1. The CDR3 covers 11 residues. CDR1 DFQATT and CDR2 SNEGSKA come from the germline V gene (reference sequence). V was pared by 8 bases and J by 4 bases, with 3 bases of the junction left unmatched. In DNA, the CDR3 is TGCAGTCCAGGGGGCTTCACTGAAGCTTTCTTT. Translated: CSPGGFTEAFF.

V is TRBV30 and J is TRBJ2-5; possibly TRBD2 for D (5 bases). The germline V and J ends were trimmed by 2 bases and 1 base, with 8 bases remaining between them. Germline loops: CDR1 GTSNPN, CDR2 SVGIG (reference sequence). The CDR3 consists of 13 residues. The CDR3 bases are TGTGCCTGGAGTCGGCGGGCCCAAGAGACCCAGTACTTC. Translation gives CAWSRRAQETQYF.

Sample share makes this clone medium-sized. The V gene is TRBV21-1, the J gene TRBJ1-5. TRBV21-1 is recorded as a pseudogene. The CDR3 spans 19 residues. Here the CDR3 reads CASSIPPEDGCGKSQPQHF. CDR3 sequence (DNA): TGTGCCAGCAGCATACCGCCGGAGGACGGGTGTGGGAAGAGCCAGCCCCAGCATTTT.

The chain links TRBV5-4 to TRBJ2-5, with D uncertain. V was cut by 3 bases and J by 5 bases, with 14 bases left in between. The CDR3 is 14 amino acids. Germline values: CDR1 SGHNT, CDR2 YYREEE (reference sequence). The CDR3 DNA follows: TGTGCCAGCAGCTCTGCTGGGTTAGGGGAGACCCAGTACTTC. Translation gives CASSSAGLGETQYF. The whole variable domain, filled in from reference TRBV5-4 and TRBJ2-5, reads ETGVTQSPTHLIKTRGQQVTLRCSSQSGHNTVSWYQQALGQGPQFIFQYYREEENGRGNFPPRFSGLQFPNYSSELNVNALELDDSALYLCASSSAGLGETQYFGPGTRLLVL.

The chain employs TRBV5-1 and TRBJ2-1, with D perhaps matching TRBD2 (6 bases). This CDR3 is built from 13 residues. CDR1 and CDR2 (germline): SGHRS, YFSETQ. V was trimmed by 4 bases and J by 4 bases, leaving 9 bases between them. CDR3 in amino acids: CASSVADYNEQFF. The CDR3 DNA follows: TGCGCCAGCAGCGTAGCGGATTACAATGAGCAGTTCTTC.

V gene TRBV5-6 combines with J gene TRBJ1-5, with 7 bases lining up with TRBD1. Looked up from germline, CDR1 is SGHDT and CDR2 is YYEEEE. The V segment lost 0 bases and the J segment 7 bases; nucleotides outside the gene matches: 4. The CDR3 sequence is 14 residues long. The CDR3 spells CASSLEGRGQPQHF. The CDR3 DNA sequence: TGTGCCAGCAGCTTGGAGGGCAGGGGGCAGCCCCAGCATTTT. Full variable domain (outside the CDR3, taken from reference TRBV5-6 and TRBJ1-5): DAGVTQSPTHLIKTRGQQVTLRCSPKSGHDTVSWYQQALGQGPQFIFQYYEEEERQRGNFPDRFSGHQFPNYSSELNVNALLLGDSALYLCASSLEGRGQPQHFGDGTRLSIL.

The rearrangement links TRBV25-1 to TRBJ1-3, with D unresolved. This CDR3 is built from 12 residues. Germline CDR1 reads MGHDK; CDR2 reads SYGVNS. V lost 8 bases to trimming and J lost 7 bases, with 12 bases between them. The CDR3 coding sequence is TGTGCCAGCTCTACTAGTCGGAACACCATATATTTT. As protein: CASSTSRNTIYF.

The gene calls are TRBV6-5 and TRBJ1-1, with no clear D. CDR3 size: 15 residues. Germline V gene data show CDR1 as MNHEY and CDR2 as SVGAGI. Trimming removed 0 bases at V and 3 bases at J, with 11 bases between. CDR3 DNA sequence: TGTGCCAGCAGTTACTCGAGACCTTTTTACACTGAAGCTTTCTTT. This encodes CASSYSRPFYTEAFF.

By frequency in the sample, this clone is large (0.1 to 1%). V gene TRBV28 combines with J gene TRBJ1-2, with 8 bases aligning to TRBD1. The CDR3 consists of 16 residues. The trim removed 7 bases at V and 4 bases at J, leaving 14 bases unmatched. Germline CDR1 MDHEN, CDR2 SYDVKM. CDR3 sequence (DNA): TGTGCCAGCATCGAGACAGGGGCCGCTCTTGGCTATGGCTACACCTTC. Translation: CASIETGAALGYGYTF.

The gene calls are TRBV28 and TRBJ1-6, with D possibly being TRBD1 (5 bases). The germline V gene has CDR1 MDHEN and CDR2 SYDVKM. This CDR3 is 17 amino acids long. V lost 7 bases, J lost 1 base, and 17 bases lay in between. CDR3 region: CASNRWGGESYNSPLHF. CDR3 DNA sequence: TGTGCCAGCAACCGATGGGGGGGGGAGTCCTATAATTCACCCCTCCACTTT.

The rearrangement joins TRBV5-6 to TRBJ1-5, with D possibly TRBD1 on 6 matching bases. This CDR3 spans 14 amino acids. The V end was cut by 4 bases, the J end by 2 bases, with 10 bases between. Germline assignment: CDR1 SGHDT and CDR2 YYEEEE. CDR3 in DNA: TGTGCCAGCAGCACAGGGAGGGGCAATCAGCCCCAGCATTTT. This translates into CASSTGRGNQPQHF.

J is TRBJ2-5 and V is TRBV18; D remains unclear. V lost 2 bases to trimming and J lost 5 bases, with 15 bases between them. The CDR3 sequence is 15 residues long. Germline V gives CDR1 KGHSH, CDR2 LQKENI. The CDR3: CASSPEWAPRETQYF. Written as DNA, the CDR3 is TGTGCCAGCTCACCAGAGTGGGCCCCGAGGGAGACCCAGTACTTC.

Concerning this clone itself: A far larger clone is one nucleotide away, so this likely arose from a read error. The chain links TRBV5-5 to TRBJ1-1; D uncertain. The CDR3 consists of 13 residues. From germline, CDR1 is SGHKS and CDR2 YYEKEE (reference sequence). The V and J ends lost 2 bases and 0 bases respectively, with 5 bases between them. The CDR3 loop reads CASSLGVNTEAFF. DNA for the CDR3: TGTGCCAGCAGCTTAGGTGTGAACACTGAAGCTTTCTTT.

This clone was counted a single time. The chain joins TRBV4-3 to TRBJ1-5, with 9 bases lining up with TRBD1. This CDR3 region has 20 residues. In germline, CDR1 is LGHNA, CDR2 YSLEER. The V and J ends lost 0 bases and 1 base, in that order; junction bases with no gene match: 13. In DNA, the CDR3 is TGCGCCAGCAGCCAAGATTTGGTAGGGACAGGGTCGACGAGCAATCAGCCCCAGCATTTT. Translated: CASSQDLVGTGSTSNQPQHF.

This clone is labeled as medium-sized. The V gene is TRBV28, the J gene TRBJ2-1; unclear D gene. The CDR3 extends over 14 amino acids. The V gene lost 7 bases and the J gene lost 1 base, with 11 bases spanning the gap. Germline V gene lookup returns CDR1 MDHEN and CDR2 SYDVKM. The CDR3 DNA follows: TGTGCCAGCATAGACCACGGATCCTACAATGAGCAGTTCTTC. Translating it yields CASIDHGSYNEQFF.

The chain employs TRBV5-1 and TRBJ2-7; 10 bases fit TRBD2. The CDR3 has 14 residues. V trimming: 4 bases; J trimming: 3 bases; junction bases outside the gene matches: 4. The germline CDR1 and CDR2 sequences are SGHRS and YFSETQ. DNA of the CDR3: TGCGCCAGCAGCATGGGACTAGCGCTCTACGAGCAGTACTTC. It yields the protein CASSMGLALYEQYF.

This clone has a handful of counts. The chain employs TRBV27 and TRBJ1-6; possible D gene TRBD1, 5 bases. There are 15 residues in the CDR3. Germline V gene sequence: CDR1 MNHEY, CDR2 SMNVEV (reference sequence). V was cut by 2 bases and J by 13 bases, with 18 bases left in between. CDR3 sequence: CASSLMTGTSGPLHF. The CDR3 DNA is TGTGCCAGCAGTTTAATGACCGGGACTTCGGGGCCCCTCCACTTT.

The V gene is TRBV7-2, the J gene TRBJ2-5; 15 positions agree with TRBD2. V was pared by 4 bases and J by 7 bases, with 10 bases of the junction left unmatched. CDR1 is SGHTA, CDR2 FQGNSA, per germline. CDR3 length equals 17 residues. The CDR3 sequence: CASSSGLAGGEGWTQYF. In DNA, the CDR3 is TGTGCCAGCAGCTCTGGACTAGCGGGAGGGGAAGGATGGACCCAGTACTTC.

This clone has just a few counts. The chain employs TRBV29-1 and TRBJ1-5, with 9 positions matching TRBD1. The germline V gene encodes CDR1 SQVTM and CDR2 ANQGSEA. The length of the CDR3 is 14 residues. J was trimmed by 3 bases and V by 6 bases; bases with no gene match: 6. CDR3 bases: TGCAGCGTGAGACAGGGGGGTAACAATCAGCCCCAGCATTTT. As protein: CSVRQGGNNQPQHF.

The chain links TRBV19 to TRBJ1-2; D gene unclear. The V end was cut by 3 bases, the J end by 5 bases, with 13 bases between. The CDR3 totals 14 residues. Germline-derived CDR1 and CDR2 are LNHDA and SQIVND (reference sequence). The CDR3 region is CASSISPESYGYTF. The CDR3 DNA follows: TGTGCCAGTAGTATTTCCCCCGAGTCTTATGGCTACACCTTC.